Shown below are 32 T cell receptor beta chains from a single sample sequenced in a study of cytomegalovirus exposure and HLA in healthy donors. PCR involved 60 Vbeta and 13 Jbeta primers. TCRdb's copy holds only in-frame clones and misses some; the assay was immunoSEQ multiplex PCR. In all, the sample yields 140,000 to 150,000 clones. The sample consisted of PBMCs. These receptors were collected from a male donor in good health and CMV-seronegative.

The V call is TRBV11-2, the J call TRBJ2-1; 8 bases are shared with TRBD2. The CDR3 is 15 amino acids. V dropped 3 bases and J dropped 8; count of bases not matched to a gene: 9. Germline CDR1 and CDR2: SGHAT and FQNNGV. The CDR3 DNA sequence: TGTGCCAGCAGCTTCGGGACTAGTATTGTCGATGAGCAGTTCTTC. Its protein is CASSFGTSIVDEQFF. The whole variable domain, remainder taken from reference TRBV11-2 and TRBJ2-1, is EAGVAQSPRYKIIEKRQSVAFWCNPISGHATLYWYQQILGQGPKLLIQFQNNGVVDDSQLPKDRFSAERLKGVDSTLKIQPAKLEDSAVYLCASSFGTSIVDEQFFGPGTRLTVL.

The gene calls are TRBV19 and TRBJ2-1; perhaps TRBD2 as D (5 bases). The CDR3 spans 14 residues. Trimming took off 8 bases at V and 1 base at J, with 12 bases between the two ends. The V gene's germline CDR1 is LNHDA and CDR2 SQIVND (reference sequence). CDR3 DNA sequence: TGTGCCAGTGAAGGCCGGAGGTCCTACAATGAGCAGTTCTTC. It yields the protein CASEGRRSYNEQFF.

The rearrangement joins TRBV4-2 to TRBJ2-7, with 10 bases fitting TRBD1. The CDR3 spans 15 residues. Germline V gives CDR1 LGHNA, CDR2 YNFKEQ. V was clipped by 3 bases and J by 4 bases; unmatched bases: 6. The CDR3 bases are TGTGCCAGCAGCCAGTCGGGACAGGGGTCTTACGAGCAGTACTTC. Protein: CASSQSGQGSYEQYF.

V gene TRBV10-3 combines with J gene TRBJ1-1; D not resolved. Per germline, CDR1 ENHRY and CDR2 SYGVKD. With 4 bases removed from V and 1 base from J, the gap between germline ends came to 10 bases. The CDR3 loop spans 14 amino acids. The CDR3 coding sequence is TGTGCCATCAGTGGGTCTGGAGGGAACACTGAAGCTTTCTTT. This codes for CAISGSGGNTEAFF.

This rearrangement joins TRBV6-6 to TRBJ1-5; 9 nucleotides agree with TRBD1. Germline CDR1 reads MNHNY; CDR2 reads SVGAGI (reference sequence). The CDR3 is made up of 16 amino acids. Trimming cost V 4 bases and J 3 bases; bases outside gene matches: 7. For the CDR3, the DNA is TGTGCCAGCAGTTTGGGGACAGGGCCCTTCAATCAGCCCCAGCATTTT. Translated: CASSLGTGPFNQPQHF.

The V gene is TRBV29-1, the J gene TRBJ1-5; 8 bases agree with TRBD1. The CDR3 length is 12 residues. Unmatched junction bases numbered 1, after V lost 4 bases and J lost 5 bases. CDR1 SQVTM and CDR2 ANQGSEA come from the germline V gene. CDR3 loop: CSVATGDQPQHF. The DNA of the CDR3 is TGCAGCGTTGCGACAGGGGATCAGCCCCAGCATTTT.

The CDR3 protein is CASSLNRGYEQYF. In nucleotides, the CDR3 is TGTGCCAGCAGTTTAAACAGGGGCTACGAGCAGTACTTC. The genes are TRBV27 and TRBJ2-7; 7 bases line up with TRBD1. V gave up 2 bases and J gave up 3 bases; unmatched junction bases: 1. This CDR3 is built from 13 residues. Germline V lookup: CDR1 MNHEY, CDR2 SMNVEV (reference sequence).

This rearrangement joins TRBV5-4 to TRBJ1-6; D gene ambiguous. The CDR3 extends over 14 amino acids. The V and J ends lost 7 bases and 8 bases respectively, with 16 bases between them. The germline gives CDR1 SGHNT, CDR2 YYREEE (reference sequence). The chain's CDR3 is CASAEGARDSPLHF. The CDR3, as DNA: TGTGCCAGCGCCGAGGGCGCCAGAGATTCACCCCTCCACTTT.

The chain has TRBV11-2 and TRBJ2-7, with 9 nucleotides matching TRBD2. Germline loops: CDR1 SGHAT, CDR2 FQNNGV. With 6 bases clipped from V and 7 bases from J, the junction kept 10 bases outside the gene matches. The CDR3 is made up of 14 amino acids. The CDR3 DNA follows: TGTGCCAGCAGTTTTACTAGCGGGCATCGGGAGCAGTACTTC. It codes for CASSFTSGHREQYF. Variable domain in full (rest from reference TRBV11-2 and TRBJ2-7): EAGVAQSPRYKIIEKRQSVAFWCNPISGHATLYWYQQILGQGPKLLIQFQNNGVVDDSQLPKDRFSAERLKGVDSTLKIQPAKLEDSAVYLCASSFTSGHREQYFGPGTRLTVT.

The chain joins TRBV18 to TRBJ2-1, with TRBD2 matching over 9 bases. Germline CDR1 reads KGHSH; CDR2 reads LQKENI. V was pared by 3 bases and J by 10 bases, with 7 bases of the junction left unmatched. The CDR3 runs 14 residues. The CDR3, as DNA: TGTGCCAGCTCACCGTTGCGGGAGGGGGAAGAGCAGTTCTTC. Protein sequence: CASSPLREGEEQFF.

The V call is TRBV27, the J call TRBJ2-1, with D perhaps TRBD2 (6 bases). V lost 1 base and J 0 bases, leaving 10 bases between the germline ends. The CDR3 length is 16 residues. Per germline, CDR1 MNHEY and CDR2 SMNVEV (reference sequence). The chain's CDR3 is CASSLFAGLSYNEQFF. The CDR3 DNA reads as TGTGCCAGCAGTTTATTTGCGGGACTCTCCTACAATGAGCAGTTCTTC.

This rearrangement joins TRBV6-1 to TRBJ2-7; D possibly corresponds to TRBD2 (6 bases). V was clipped by 5 bases and J by 7 bases, with 9 bases between them. CDR1 is MNHNS and CDR2 is SASEGT in the germline V gene. The CDR3 loop spans 11 amino acids. CDR3 sequence reads: CASSPSGEQYF. CDR3 nucleotide sequence: TGTGCCAGCAGTCCGAGCGGGGAGCAGTACTTC.

The chain couples TRBV30 to TRBJ2-1; 9 nucleotides agree with TRBD2. V dropped 3 bases and J dropped 8; count of bases not matched to a gene: 5. The CDR3 covers 13 residues. Looked up from germline, CDR1 is GTSNPN and CDR2 is SVGIG (reference sequence). CDR3 loop: CAWSREREDEQFF. In nucleotides, the CDR3 is TGTGCCTGGAGCCGAGAGCGGGAGGATGAGCAGTTCTTC.

This sequence joins TRBV27 and TRBJ1-6; a possible D gene is TRBD1 (6 bases). The CDR3 has 16 amino acids. From germline, CDR1 is MNHEY and CDR2 SMNVEV (reference sequence). V was cut by 2 bases and J by 6 bases, with 14 bases left in between. The CDR3 DNA reads TGTGCCAGCAGTTTAGTCCCGGACAGCCTTAATTCACCCCTCCACTTT. Amino acids: CASSLVPDSLNSPLHF.

This chain joins TRBV11-3 and TRBJ2-7; a possible D gene is TRBD1 (5 bases). Trimming removed 5 bases at V and 0 bases at J, with 8 bases between. In germline, CDR1 is SGHNT, CDR2 YENEEA. This CDR3 spans 13 amino acids. CDR3 loop: CASSPGASYEQYF. In nucleotides, the CDR3 is TGTGCCAGCAGCCCTGGGGCCTCCTACGAGCAGTACTTC.

V gene TRBV20-1 combines with J gene TRBJ1-6; D unresolved. CDR3 size: 9 residues. Trimming removed 3 bases at V and 14 bases at J, with 5 bases between. The germline gives CDR1 DFQATT, CDR2 SNEGSKA (reference sequence). The DNA of the CDR3 is TGCAGTGCTAGTCGAGCCCTCCACTTT. It specifies CSASRALHF.

The rearrangement uses TRBV5-5 and TRBJ1-2, with 8 bases identical to TRBD1. The germline gives CDR1 SGHKS, CDR2 YYEKEE (reference sequence). CDR3 size: 13 residues. With V trimmed by 3 bases and J by 6 bases, 4 bases remained unmatched. DNA of the CDR3: TGTGCCAGCAGCTGGAAACAGGGGGATGGCTACACCTTC. It codes for CASSWKQGDGYTF.

This chain connects TRBV7-9 to TRBJ2-2; 10 bases align to TRBD2. Germline trimming cut 6 bases from V and 6 bases from J; bases unmatched to any gene: 19. The CDR3 covers 19 residues. CDR1 is SEHNR and CDR2 is FQNEAQ in the germline V gene (reference sequence). CDR3 nucleotides: TGTGCCAGCAGGAGAAAGGGACTAGCGACAGGTCTCGTCCCCGGGGAGCTGTTTTTT. Its protein is CASRRKGLATGLVPGELFF.

J is TRBJ1-1 and V is TRBV7-3; D is possibly TRBD1 (6 bases). The ends were cut back, 1 base at V and 6 bases at J, with 12 bases in the middle. Germline lookup yields CDR1 SGHTA and CDR2 FQGTGA. This CDR3 has 14 amino acids. DNA for the CDR3: TGTGCCAGCAGCTTAAGAGGGGGGGTGGCTGAAGCTTTCTTT. This gives the protein CASSLRGGVAEAFF.

The V and J genes are TRBV27 and TRBJ2-1; TRBD1 matches 7 bases. The ends lost 5 bases at V and 8 bases at J; junction bases unmatched: 6. The CDR3 length is 13 residues. Germline V lookup: CDR1 MNHEY, CDR2 SMNVEV (reference sequence). The CDR3 DNA is TGTGCCAGCAGTCCGACAGGGTCGGATGAGCAGTTCTTC. Translated: CASSPTGSDEQFF.

The chain couples TRBV7-2 to TRBJ2-7, with TRBD2 matching 8 bases. The V gene's germline CDR1 is SGHTA and CDR2 FQGNSA. With 5 bases clipped from V and 6 bases from J, the junction kept 12 bases outside the gene matches. This CDR3 spans 15 amino acids. CDR3 DNA sequence: TGTGCCAGCAGCCTTGGGACTAGAGGGGTGAGCGAGCAGTACTTC. Translating gives CASSLGTRGVSEQYF.

Regarding this clone: At one end, the junction sequence differs from germline, possibly due to a read error. The chain has TRBV20-1 and TRBJ2-7; perhaps D is TRBD1 or TRBD2 (5 bases each). Germline lookup yields CDR1 DFQATT and CDR2 SNEGSKA (reference sequence). This CDR3 has 11 amino acids. CDR3 sequence: CSARGAHEQYF. CDR3 coding DNA: TGCAGTGCCAGAGGGGCCCACGAGCAGTACTTC.

The chain uses TRBV7-9 and TRBJ2-7, with 10 nucleotides matching TRBD2. The CDR3 is 14 amino acids. With V trimmed by 5 bases and J by 6 bases, 7 bases remained unmatched. Germline loops: CDR1 SEHNR, CDR2 FQNEAQ (reference sequence). CDR3 DNA sequence: TGTGCCAGCAGCCTCAGCGGGGGGGCGGCCGAGCAGTACTTC. This encodes CASSLSGGAAEQYF.

This sequence joins TRBV7-9 and TRBJ2-7; 7 nucleotides agree with TRBD1. The ends lost 8 bases at V and 2 bases at J; junction bases unmatched: 9. CDR1 is SEHNR, CDR2 FQNEAQ, per germline (reference sequence). The CDR3 has 14 residues. CDR3 in amino acids: CASLRGRGPYEQYF. The DNA of the CDR3 is TGTGCCAGCCTGAGGGGGCGCGGTCCCTACGAGCAGTACTTC.

This sequence joins TRBV7-6 and TRBJ1-1, with 7 bases lining up with TRBD1. The J segment lost 3 bases and the V segment lost 3 bases, leaving 4 bases of the junction unmatched. The CDR3 is 14 residues long. Germline V lookup: CDR1 SGHVS, CDR2 FNYEAQ. CDR3 nucleotide sequence: TGTGCCAGCAGCTTCACAGGGGTTGACACTGAAGCTTTCTTT. It translates to CASSFTGVDTEAFF.

This chain links TRBV29-1 with TRBJ2-5, with 8 bases that match TRBD1. V was clipped by 4 bases and J by 5 bases; unmatched bases: 6. This CDR3 contains 13 residues. Per germline, CDR1 SQVTM and CDR2 ANQGSEA. The CDR3 coding sequence is TGCAGCGTTGCTCAGGGGGCTGGGGAGACCCAGTACTTC. It encodes CSVAQGAGETQYF.

The J gene is TRBJ2-3, the V gene TRBV7-9; 11 bases align to TRBD2. In germline, CDR1 is SEHNR, CDR2 FQNEAQ (reference sequence). The length of the CDR3 is 16 residues. Trimming cost V 5 bases and J 3 bases; bases outside gene matches: 7. The CDR3 bases are TGTGCCAGCAGCCCATTAGCGGGGGGGCTTACAGATACGCAGTATTTT. The encoded protein is CASSPLAGGLTDTQYF.

V and J are TRBV4-1 and TRBJ2-2; no reliable D call. The germline V gene encodes CDR1 MGHRA and CDR2 YSYEKL. The CDR3 length is 13 residues. Trimming left V 1 base short and J 6 bases short, with 6 bases between. CDR3 coding DNA: TGCGCCAGCAGCCAAGGTCAGTCCGGGGAGCTGTTTTTT. It encodes CASSQGQSGELFF.

The CDR3 region has the DNA TGTGCCAGCTCACCACCCGGGACAGGGGCCTCACCCCTCCACTTT. It encodes CASSPPGTGASPLHF. The chain uses TRBV18 and TRBJ1-6, with 10 nucleotides matching TRBD1. V shed 0 bases and J 10 bases; nucleotides not matched to a gene: 3. Germline lookup yields CDR1 KGHSH and CDR2 LQKENI. The CDR3 loop spans 15 amino acids.

This sequence joins TRBV7-9 and TRBJ1-1, with a tentative D call TRBD1 (6 bases). The CDR3 is made up of 12 amino acids. V was shortened by 3 bases and J by 9 bases, with 11 bases between the two germline ends. The germline V gene encodes CDR1 SEHNR and CDR2 FQNEAQ (reference sequence). CDR3 in DNA: TGTGCCAGCAGCTTTGGGGGGGCGCAAGCTTTCTTT. As protein: CASSFGGAQAFF.

The chain joins TRBV30 to TRBJ2-3; TRBD2 matches at 15 bases. The ends lost 2 bases at V and 0 bases at J; junction bases unmatched: 12. The V gene's germline CDR1 is GTSNPN and CDR2 SVGIG (reference sequence). The CDR3 contains 20 residues. CDR3 nucleotides: TGTGCCTGGAGTACGACAAGGACTAGCGGGGGGGCACTAAGCACAGATACGCAGTATTTT. Amino acids: CAWSTTRTSGGALSTDTQYF.

A word on this clone: One junction end does not reproduce the germline sequence, and a read error may be involved. This sequence joins TRBV6-6 and TRBJ2-7; 11 bases line up with TRBD1. Germline V gene data show CDR1 as MNHNY and CDR2 as SVGAGI (reference sequence). CDR3 length: 15 residues. CDR3 in DNA: TGTGCCAGCACCAAAGGGACAGGGGGGCTCTACGAGCAGGACTTC. It codes for CASTKGTGGLYEQDF.